The 26 T cell receptor beta chains given below trace back to one sample, sequenced in a study of CD8 T cells in Susac syndrome. The RNA input was about 0.5 to 1 ug, and it was reverse transcribed with random hexamers. Each CDR3 protein is one row after TCRdb ran MiXCR on the immunoSEQ multiplex PCR reads. The repertoire holds approximately 300,000 distinct CDR3 sequences, about nine tenths seen once, with around 0.18% in the top ten. The sequencing sample was made of CD8+ T cells from PBMCs. These TCRs come from a human donor with multiple sclerosis.

Worth noting for this clonotype: One end of the junction fails to match germline, which may point to a read error. The CDR3 protein is CASSQDRGLGSFEQYF. CDR3 DNA: TGTGCCAGCAGCCAAGATCGGGGCCTTGGGTCCTTCGAGCAGTACTTC. The chain is built from TRBV3-1 and TRBJ2-7, with D tentatively TRBD1 or TRBD2 (5 bases each). CDR1 is LGHDT and CDR2 is YNNKEL in the germline V gene (reference sequence). The CDR3 totals 16 residues.

The chain is built from TRBV7-3 and TRBJ2-7; TRBD2 is a possible D gene (6 bases). The germline CDR1 and CDR2 sequences are SGHTA and FQGTGA. V gave up 2 bases and J gave up 5 bases, with 16 bases separating them. The CDR3 runs 15 residues. CDR3 bases: TGTGCCAGCAGCTTAGCAGGGACTGCCACTAACGAGCAGTACTTC. This gives the protein CASSLAGTATNEQYF.

The chain has TRBV7-8 and TRBJ2-5, with D uncertain. CDR1 and CDR2 (germline): SGHVS, FQNEAQ. The germline V and J ends were trimmed by 4 bases and 1 base, with 13 bases remaining between them. The CDR3 has 15 amino acids. CDR3 sequence reads: CASSSVRLTQETQYF. The CDR3 DNA is TGTGCCAGCAGCTCAGTTCGGCTGACCCAAGAGACCCAGTACTTC. Using reference TRBV7-8 and TRBJ2-5 for the parts outside the CDR3, the full variable domain is GAGVSQSPRYKVAKRGQDVALRCDPISGHVSLFWYQQALGQGPEFLTYFQNEAQLDKSGLPSDRFFAERPEGSVSTLKIQRTQQEDSAVYLCASSSVRLTQETQYFGPGTRLLVL.

The chain recombines TRBV2 with TRBJ2-3; D is possibly TRBD2 (6 bases). Between the trimmed V and J ends, which lost 9 bases and 2 bases, there was a span of 15 bases. Germline V gene lookup returns CDR1 SNHLY and CDR2 FYNNEI. The CDR3 is made up of 14 amino acids. CDR3 DNA: TGTGCCAGTTGCGGGAACCCCACCACAGATACGCAGTATTTT. The encoded protein is CASCGNPTTDTQYF.

The chain has TRBV9 and TRBJ1-1, with TRBD1 matching over 7 bases. The CDR3 covers 16 residues. Germline V lookup: CDR1 SGDLS, CDR2 YYNGEE. V was pared by 0 bases and J by 4 bases, with 9 bases of the junction left unmatched. The chain's CDR3 is CASSVVGGGLGTEAFF. CDR3 nucleotide sequence: TGTGCCAGCAGCGTAGTTGGAGGGGGCTTGGGCACTGAAGCTTTCTTT.

This chain connects TRBV4-3 to TRBJ2-7; no firm D call. The CDR3 consists of 15 residues. CDR1 and CDR2 (germline): LGHNA, YSLEER. Trimming pared 3 bases from V and 3 bases from J, leaving 15 bases between. The CDR3 loop reads CASSHGRTPYYEQYF. CDR3 coding DNA: TGCGCCAGCAGCCATGGGCGGACGCCATACTACGAGCAGTACTTC.

The V and J genes are TRBV4-2 and TRBJ2-5, with 9 bases identical to TRBD2. Trimming at V came to 0 bases and at J to 5 bases, leaving 10 bases not matched to a gene. The CDR3 covers 17 residues. The germline gives CDR1 LGHNA, CDR2 YNFKEQ. The CDR3 spells CASSQEGPAGGSETQYF. CDR3 nucleotides: TGTGCCAGCAGCCAAGAAGGGCCAGCGGGGGGTTCGGAGACCCAGTACTTC.

The J gene is TRBJ1-1, the V gene TRBV27; 8 bases map to TRBD1. J was trimmed by 0 bases and V by 5 bases; bases with no gene match: 11. The germline V gene encodes CDR1 MNHEY and CDR2 SMNVEV (reference sequence). The CDR3 contains 17 residues. CDR3 in amino acids: CASSTRAQGAVNTEAFF. The CDR3 DNA sequence: TGTGCCAGCAGTACCCGGGCCCAGGGGGCGGTGAACACTGAAGCTTTCTTT.

This rearrangement joins TRBV19 to TRBJ2-2; D possibly corresponds to TRBD2 (5 bases). The CDR3 has 15 amino acids. V lost 3 bases and J 5 bases, leaving 13 bases between the germline ends. The germline V gene encodes CDR1 LNHDA and CDR2 SQIVND (reference sequence). The CDR3 bases are TGTGCCAGTAGTATCGGACTCTCGGGGACCGGGGAGCTGTTTTTT. Protein: CASSIGLSGTGELFF.

This chain joins TRBV3-1 and TRBJ2-7; 8 positions agree with TRBD1. The germline V gene encodes CDR1 LGHDT and CDR2 YNNKEL (reference sequence). V lost 0 bases, J lost 3 bases, and 4 bases stayed unmatched. The CDR3 has 15 amino acids. The CDR3 is CASSQEQGAFYEQYF. The CDR3 DNA reads TGTGCCAGCAGCCAAGAGCAGGGGGCTTTCTACGAGCAGTACTTC.

The rearrangement links TRBV20-1 to TRBJ2-1; D is perhaps TRBD2 (5 bases). Germline V gives CDR1 DFQATT, CDR2 SNEGSKA (reference sequence). The ends were cut back, 0 bases at V and 4 bases at J, with 10 bases in the middle. This CDR3 comprises 14 residues. The CDR3 region has the DNA TGCAGTGCTAGAGATCCGGAGGAGTACAATGAGCAGTTCTTC. The encoded protein is CSARDPEEYNEQFF.

This sequence joins TRBV7-9 and TRBJ2-1; D is uncertain. Germline V gene lookup returns CDR1 SEHNR and CDR2 FQNEAQ (reference sequence). The CDR3 extends over 13 amino acids. Trimming stripped 3 bases from V and 8 bases from J, with 11 bases between. The chain's CDR3 is CASSLSAAHEQFF. The CDR3 bases are TGTGCCAGCAGCTTGTCCGCTGCCCATGAGCAGTTCTTC. Using reference TRBV7-9 and TRBJ2-1 for the parts outside the CDR3, the full variable domain is DTGVSQNPRHKITKRGQNVTFRCDPISEHNRLYWYRQTLGQGPEFLTYFQNEAQLEKSRLLSDRFSAERPKGSFSTLEIQRTEQGDSAMYLCASSLSAAHEQFFGPGTRLTVL.

The V gene is TRBV7-2, the J gene TRBJ2-7; 7 bases map to TRBD1. V lost 5 bases to trimming and J lost 5 bases; unmatched junction nucleotides: 3. The CDR3 sequence is 12 residues long. Per germline, CDR1 SGHTA and CDR2 FQGNSA. CDR3 sequence: CASSVTGNEQYF. The CDR3 DNA sequence: TGTGCCAGCAGCGTGACAGGGAACGAGCAGTACTTC. Complete variable domain (other parts from reference TRBV7-2 and TRBJ2-7): GAGVSQSPSNKVTEKGKDVELRCDPISGHTALYWYRQSLGQGLEFLIYFQGNSAPDKSGLPSDRFSAERTGGSVSTLTIQRTQQEDSAVYLCASSVTGNEQYFGPGTRLTVT.

This clonotype occurred once. This sequence joins TRBV29-1 and TRBJ2-2; D remains ambiguous. The CDR3 sequence is 13 residues long. V gave up 5 bases and J gave up 11 bases, with 18 bases separating them. Per germline, CDR1 SQVTM and CDR2 ANQGSEA. CDR3 region: CSVQFVAGFELFF. The CDR3 coding sequence is TGCAGCGTTCAATTTGTGGCCGGGTTTGAGCTGTTTTTT.

The rearrangement links TRBV20-1 to TRBJ1-5, with 8 nucleotides matching TRBD1. Germline V gene sequence: CDR1 DFQATT, CDR2 SNEGSKA (reference sequence). Trimming removed 5 bases from V and 2 bases from J; junction bases left unmatched: 5. This CDR3 is built from 14 residues. The CDR3 sequence is CSAGDRGGNQPQHF. The CDR3 region has the DNA TGCAGTGCTGGCGACAGGGGAGGCAATCAGCCCCAGCATTTT.

V is TRBV11-2 and J is TRBJ2-1, with 7 bases lining up with TRBD1. The CDR3 is 16 residues long. CDR1 is SGHAT and CDR2 is FQNNGV in the germline V gene. V gave up 5 bases and J gave up 5 bases; unmatched junction bases: 12. CDR3 in DNA: TGTGCCAGCAGCCCGACCTTGGGACAGAGACACAATGAGCAGTTCTTC. Residues: CASSPTLGQRHNEQFF.

The chain combines TRBV29-1 with TRBJ2-1, with 9 bases that match TRBD2. CDR3 size: 14 residues. V shed 6 bases, J shed 7 bases, and the junction held 10 bases outside the gene matches. The germline gives CDR1 SQVTM, CDR2 ANQGSEA. The CDR3 region has the DNA TGCAGCGTGGCGGGGACTAGCATGGAGAATGAGCAGTTCTTC. Protein product: CSVAGTSMENEQFF.

CDR3 in DNA: TGTGCCAGCAGCTCAACGGGACTGCCTCGTCGGAGCTCCTACGAGCAGTACTTC. The encoded protein is CASSSTGLPRRSSYEQYF. The chain couples TRBV12-3 or TRBV12-4 to TRBJ2-7; D possibly corresponds to TRBD2 (6 bases). The germline V and J ends were trimmed by 6 bases and 0 bases, with 24 bases remaining between them. The CDR3 sequence is 18 residues long.

The chain employs TRBV20-1 and TRBJ2-1; 12 nucleotides match TRBD2. Germline V gene data show CDR1 as DFQATT and CDR2 as SNEGSKA (reference sequence). After removal of 5 bases from V and 8 bases from J, the junction contained 16 bases not matched to a gene. This CDR3 region has 17 residues. This CDR3 is CSAWGLAGAALRHEQFF. The CDR3, as DNA: TGCAGTGCTTGGGGACTAGCGGGTGCTGCTCTTCGGCATGAGCAGTTCTTC.

This chain links TRBV20-1 with TRBJ2-5, with 13 bases aligning to TRBD2. The V gene end was trimmed by 6 bases and the J gene end by 0 bases; junction bases not matched to a gene: 16. This CDR3 is 19 amino acids long. The germline V gene has CDR1 DFQATT and CDR2 SNEGSKA (reference sequence). The DNA of the CDR3 is TGCAGTGCAAGATCAGGGGCAAAAGGGACTAGCGGGAACCAAGAGACCCAGTACTTC. Its translation is CSARSGAKGTSGNQETQYF.

The gene calls are TRBV29-1 and TRBJ2-7; D perhaps matches TRBD1 (5 bases). The CDR3 extends over 13 amino acids. Germline V lookup: CDR1 SQVTM, CDR2 ANQGSEA. Trimming pared 4 bases from V and 0 bases from J, leaving 10 bases between. CDR3 amino acids: CSVAKGISYEQYF. DNA for the CDR3: TGCAGCGTTGCTAAGGGGATCTCCTACGAGCAGTACTTC.

The chain recombines TRBV7-2 with TRBJ2-1; D is undetermined. The germline CDR1 and CDR2 sequences are SGHTA and FQGNSA. The CDR3 covers 13 residues. The ends were cut back, 1 base at V and 9 bases at J, with 10 bases in the middle. The CDR3 DNA sequence: TGTGCCAGCAGCTTAGTCGAGCGAGGTGAGCAGTTCTTC. Translating it yields CASSLVERGEQFF.

The chain uses TRBV20-1 and TRBJ1-1, with 7 positions matching TRBD1. The CDR3 totals 15 residues. The V segment lost 0 bases and the J segment 0 bases; nucleotides outside the gene matches: 4. Germline-derived CDR1 and CDR2 are DFQATT and SNEGSKA (reference sequence). The DNA of the CDR3 is TGCAGTGCTAGAGAGAGGGACAGCATGAACACTGAAGCTTTCTTT. It codes for CSARERDSMNTEAFF.

CDR3 in DNA: TGCAGTGCTAGGGACAGCCGCCTTGGACGCTCCTACAATGAGCAGTTCTTC. Amino acid sequence: CSARDSRLGRSYNEQFF. The chain joins TRBV20-1 to TRBJ2-1; tentatively, D is TRBD1 (6 bases). Germline V CDR1 and CDR2: DFQATT, SNEGSKA (reference sequence). There are 17 residues in the CDR3. Trimming left V 3 bases short and J 0 bases short, with 18 bases between.

V is TRBV28 and J is TRBJ2-3, with 10 nucleotides matching TRBD2. The CDR3 is made up of 17 amino acids. Germline lookup yields CDR1 MDHEN and CDR2 SYDVKM. V gave up 4 bases and J gave up 6 bases; unmatched junction bases: 13. CDR3 in amino acids: CASSSPRPSGGMDTQYF. CDR3 DNA: TGTGCCAGCAGTTCCCCTCGGCCTAGCGGGGGAATGGATACGCAGTATTTT.

This clonotype is a singleton in its sample. V is TRBV13 and J is TRBJ1-6; the match to TRBD1 covers 7 bases. CDR1 and CDR2 from the germline V gene are PRHDT and FYEKMQ (reference sequence). After removal of 3 bases from V and 3 bases from J, the junction contained 5 bases not matched to a gene. The CDR3 has 16 amino acids. DNA for the CDR3: TGTGCCAGCAGCTTCTCGGGACAGAGCTATAATTCACCCCTCCACTTT. This translates into CASSFSGQSYNSPLHF. Complete variable domain (other parts from reference TRBV13 and TRBJ1-6): AAGVIQSPRHLIKEKRETATLKCYPIPRHDTVYWYQQGPGQDPQFLISFYEKMQSDKGSIPDRFSAQQFSDYHSELNMSSLELGDSALYFCASSFSGQSYNSPLHFGNGTRLTVT.